This T cell receptor (beta chain) was profiled in a study of blood T cell repertoires in COVID-19. About the study: Researchers got acute and convalescent COVID-19 samples from the United States, Italy and Spain. T cells, B-cell-depleted T cells, or PBMCs provided the cDNA or gDNA that served as material.

The V end was cut by 0 bases, the J end by 0 bases, with 6 bases between. The CDR3 has 16 amino acids. Germline-derived CDR1 and CDR2 are MNHNS and SASEGT. As handled by the study authors: Quantification of nucleated cells was approximated via reference gene primer amplification. The assay was immunoSEQ multiplex PCR, and TCRdb's table has in-frame clones only and misses some. The DNA gave D and trimming, while V, J and clone size come from that table. The table includes tens of thousands of clones, roughly 84% detected once. The chain joins TRBV6-1 to TRBJ2-6, with TRBD2 as a possible D gene (6 bases). Sequenced material: peripheral blood. The receptor comes from a human donor in a cohort sampled during active COVID-19. CDR3: CASSEAGSSGANVLTF. In DNA form, the CDR3 reads TGTGCCAGCAGTGAAGCCGGGAGCTCTGGGGCCAACGTCCTGACTTTC.